This T cell receptor beta chain was documented in a study of shared clonotypes between healthy human individuals. Study conclusions and caveats: Non-shared clonotypes were found to have lower generation probabilities than the clonotypes that were shared by all four of the sorted-subset donors.

The naive CD8 subset, CD45RO-negative cells positively selected for CCR7, excluded terminally differentiated effector memory CD45RA+ cells. Only Caucasian adults living in Nashville, Tennessee made up the donor group. Repertoires were generated with immunoSEQ multiplex PCR, while TCRdb's copy carries only in-frame clones and drops some. The sample lists about 2,100,000 clones; 85% to 95% were seen once. A single count supports this clone. As yet, its antigen is unknown. The sample comprised naive CD8+ T cells from PBMCs. This receptor was identified in a man aged 18 to 30 in good health. Some clones in this sample may be carry-over from other donors' samples.

For the CDR3, the DNA is TGCGCCAGCAGAGACCGGACAGGACTTGAGCAGTTCTTC. This translates into CASRDRTGLEQFF. This chain links TRBV10-2 with TRBJ2-1; 7 bases line up with TRBD1. V lost 6 bases and J lost 9; bases outside the gene matches: 8. The germline V gene has CDR1 WSHSY and CDR2 SAAADI. The length of the CDR3 is 13 residues.